The next 10 T cell receptor beta chains were all read from a single sample in a study of cytomegalovirus exposure and HLA in healthy donors. PCR was performed using 60 Vbeta and 13 Jbeta primers. TCRdb's table, derived via immunoSEQ multiplex PCR, lists solely in-frame clones and lacks some. The repertoire holds roughly 160,000 clones, with approximately 83% as singletons. The sequenced sample consisted of PBMCs. Every receptor here comes from a man aged 18 to 30 in good health and CMV-seropositive.

The chain uses TRBV10-1 and TRBJ2-3, with D possibly matching TRBD2 (7 bases). The CDR3 totals 14 residues. V was pared by 3 bases and J by 6 bases, with 13 bases between. CDR1 is WNHNN, CDR2 SYGVQD, per germline (reference sequence). Written as DNA, the CDR3 is TGCGCCAGCAGTGACGGGGGGCTTTTGGATACGCAGTATTTT. Translation gives CASSDGGLLDTQYF.

The gene calls are TRBV5-1 and TRBJ1-4, with 9 bases that match TRBD1. This CDR3 has 14 residues. Germline V CDR1 and CDR2: SGHRS, YFSETQ. V trimming: 4 bases; J trimming: 4 bases; junction bases outside the gene matches: 2. The CDR3 DNA reads as TGCGCCAGCAGCCGGACAGGGGTTAATGAAAAACTGTTTTTT. This gives the protein CASSRTGVNEKLFF. Based on the CDR3 plus reference TRBV5-1 and TRBJ1-4, the full variable domain is KAGVTQTPRYLIKTRGQQVTLSCSPISGHRSVSWYQQTPGQGLQFLFEYFSETQRNKGNFPGRFSGRQFSNSRSEMNVSTLELGDSALYLCASSRTGVNEKLFFGSGTQLSVL.

V is TRBV19 and J is TRBJ1-6, with D possibly matching TRBD1 (5 bases). The CDR3 is 16 amino acids. Trimming took 5 bases from V and 9 from J, leaving 20 bases between them. Germline V gene sequence: CDR1 LNHDA, CDR2 SQIVND (reference sequence). CDR3 coding DNA: TGTGCCAGTAGTGATATTTTCAGGGTTGGGGCTTCACCCCTCCACTTT. It is translated as CASSDIFRVGASPLHF. Using reference TRBV19 and TRBJ1-6 for the parts outside the CDR3, the full variable domain is DGGITQSPKYLFRKEGQNVTLSCEQNLNHDAMYWYRQDPGQGLRLIYYSQIVNDFQKGDIAEGYSVSREKKESFPLTVTSAQKNPTAFYLCASSDIFRVGASPLHFGNGTRLTVT.

The chain couples TRBV7-9 to TRBJ1-1; D is possibly TRBD1 (5 bases). The germline CDR1 and CDR2 sequences are SEHNR and FQNEAQ (reference sequence). This CDR3 comprises 12 residues. V gave up 7 bases and J gave up 11 bases, with 17 bases separating them. In DNA form, the CDR3 reads TGTGCCAGCACCACCCCGACAAAGGGGGCTTTCTTT. Residues: CASTTPTKGAFF.

CDR3 protein: CASSLDATGEQYF. CDR3 coding DNA: TGTGCCAGCAGCTTAGACGCCACCGGCGAGCAGTACTTC. The V gene is TRBV7-7, the J gene TRBJ2-7; D gene uncertain. The CDR3 covers 13 residues. Per germline, CDR1 SSHAT and CDR2 FNYEAQ (reference sequence). The V gene lost 1 base and the J gene lost 6 bases, with 10 bases spanning the gap.

The genes are TRBV6-1 and TRBJ1-5, with 7 bases fitting TRBD1. This CDR3 comprises 18 residues. The trim removed 1 base at V and 8 bases at J, leaving 17 bases unmatched. The germline V gene has CDR1 MNHNS and CDR2 SASEGT. CDR3 sequence (DNA): TGTGCCAGCAGTGAAGATATTACCGGGACAGAGTTCGGGAAGCCCCAGCATTTT. This translates into CASSEDITGTEFGKPQHF.

V gene TRBV5-1 combines with J gene TRBJ1-2; 8 bases are shared with TRBD1. The ends lost 0 bases at V and 3 bases at J; junction bases unmatched: 7. This CDR3 has 16 amino acids. CDR1 is SGHRS, CDR2 YFSETQ, per germline. The CDR3 reads CASSLELGQGDYGYTF. CDR3 DNA: TGCGCCAGCAGCTTGGAGCTCGGACAGGGCGACTATGGCTACACCTTC.

V gene TRBV7-2 combines with J gene TRBJ2-1; D not resolved. CDR3 length equals 15 residues. Trimming shortened V by 5 bases and J by 0 bases, and 11 bases separated the two germline ends. CDR1 SGHTA and CDR2 FQGNSA come from the germline V gene. CDR3: CASSTKTSSYNEQFF. In DNA, the CDR3 is TGTGCCAGCAGCACTAAGACCAGCTCCTACAATGAGCAGTTCTTC.

The chain combines TRBV27 with TRBJ1-6, with a possible D match to TRBD1 (6 bases). Germline V gene lookup returns CDR1 MNHEY and CDR2 SMNVEV (reference sequence). V shed 8 bases and J shed 8 bases, with 19 bases lying between them. This CDR3 spans 15 amino acids. Here the CDR3 DNA reads TGTGCCAGCCATCGCAGGGGCGGAGGTGATTCACCCCTCCACTTT. It specifies CASHRRGGGDSPLHF.

This chain uses TRBV27 with TRBJ1-4; a weak D match, TRBD1 (6 bases). The ends were cut back, 4 bases at V and 3 bases at J, with 9 bases in the middle. Germline assignment: CDR1 MNHEY and CDR2 SMNVEV (reference sequence). CDR3 length: 14 amino acids. This CDR3 is CASSSEGANEKLFF. Here the CDR3 DNA reads TGTGCCAGCAGTTCTGAGGGGGCTAATGAAAAACTGTTTTTT.